The T cell receptor (beta chain) under discussion was sequenced for a study of identical twins. Findings and caveats of the study: Insertions were reduced in abundant cord blood beta clonotypes but not in memory repertoires. Possibly, invariant MAIT and iNKT cells partly confounded zero-insertion analyses.

Healthy Caucasians made up all donors. The cDNA had a unique molecular identifier and a template-switch universal primer site. From the 5' RACE reads, TCRdb called clonotypes with MiXCR, one entry per CDR3 protein. This repertoire shows about 720,000 distinct CDR3 sequences, 15% to 20% found once; its top ten account for around 13%. This CDR3 comprises 15 residues. Trimming shortened V by 5 bases and J by 0 bases, and 11 bases separated the two germline ends. CDR1 MNHNS and CDR2 SASEGT come from the germline V gene. Only a few counts were recorded for this clonotype. The antigen is undetermined. These same data were also listed under a study on T cells expressing NK-cell markers.

This sequence was found in a woman under 30 in good health. The sequenced sample was PBMCs. The chain uses TRBV6-1 and TRBJ1-5; D is unresolved. The CDR3 bases are TGTGCCAGCAGTCCTGGGCAGGTTAGCAATCAGCCCCAGCATTTT. It is translated as CASSPGQVSNQPQHF.